This TCR beta chain was sequenced for a study of OX40 agonist ivuxolimab in advanced cancers. Study overall: Ivuxolimab, an antibody acting as an agonist of OX40 (CD134), was used to treat patients.

Study-level points and caveats: Researchers report that CD8+ T cells had, on average, more expanded clones than CD4+.

In germline, CDR1 is SGHAT, CDR2 FQDESV (reference sequence). Trimming removed 2 bases at V and 4 bases at J, with 11 bases between. The CDR3 length is 14 residues. Comment on this clone: Its antigen is unknown.

Some clones are missing from TCRdb's copy, which holds only in-frame ones; the method was immunoSEQ multiplex PCR. The table records 40,000 to 60,000 clones, around 85% of them present only once. The source was CD4+ or CD8+ T cells sorted from blood, collected in a trial of the OX40 agonist ivuxolimab. The V gene is TRBV11-1, the J gene TRBJ2-5; unclear D gene. This receptor was identified in an adult with an advanced solid tumor such as melanoma, head and neck, liver or kidney cancer. The CDR3 here is CASSLNRAPETQYF. The CDR3 nucleotides read TGTGCCAGCAGCTTAAATAGGGCCCCAGAGACCCAGTACTTC.